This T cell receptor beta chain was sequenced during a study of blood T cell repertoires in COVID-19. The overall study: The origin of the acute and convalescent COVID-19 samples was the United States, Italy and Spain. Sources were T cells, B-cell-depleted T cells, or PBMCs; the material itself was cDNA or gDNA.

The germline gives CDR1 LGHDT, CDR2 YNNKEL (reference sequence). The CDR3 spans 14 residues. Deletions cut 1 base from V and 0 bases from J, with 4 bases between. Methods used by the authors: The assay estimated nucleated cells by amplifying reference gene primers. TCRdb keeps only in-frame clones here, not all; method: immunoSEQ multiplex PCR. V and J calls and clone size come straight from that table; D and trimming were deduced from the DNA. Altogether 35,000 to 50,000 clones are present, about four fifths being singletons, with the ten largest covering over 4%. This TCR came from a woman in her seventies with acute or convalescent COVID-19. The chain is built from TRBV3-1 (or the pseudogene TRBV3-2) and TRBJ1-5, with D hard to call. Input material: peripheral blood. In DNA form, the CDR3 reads TGTGCCAGCAGCCAAGGAGGTAGCAATCAGCCCCAGCATTTT. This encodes CASSQGGSNQPQHF.